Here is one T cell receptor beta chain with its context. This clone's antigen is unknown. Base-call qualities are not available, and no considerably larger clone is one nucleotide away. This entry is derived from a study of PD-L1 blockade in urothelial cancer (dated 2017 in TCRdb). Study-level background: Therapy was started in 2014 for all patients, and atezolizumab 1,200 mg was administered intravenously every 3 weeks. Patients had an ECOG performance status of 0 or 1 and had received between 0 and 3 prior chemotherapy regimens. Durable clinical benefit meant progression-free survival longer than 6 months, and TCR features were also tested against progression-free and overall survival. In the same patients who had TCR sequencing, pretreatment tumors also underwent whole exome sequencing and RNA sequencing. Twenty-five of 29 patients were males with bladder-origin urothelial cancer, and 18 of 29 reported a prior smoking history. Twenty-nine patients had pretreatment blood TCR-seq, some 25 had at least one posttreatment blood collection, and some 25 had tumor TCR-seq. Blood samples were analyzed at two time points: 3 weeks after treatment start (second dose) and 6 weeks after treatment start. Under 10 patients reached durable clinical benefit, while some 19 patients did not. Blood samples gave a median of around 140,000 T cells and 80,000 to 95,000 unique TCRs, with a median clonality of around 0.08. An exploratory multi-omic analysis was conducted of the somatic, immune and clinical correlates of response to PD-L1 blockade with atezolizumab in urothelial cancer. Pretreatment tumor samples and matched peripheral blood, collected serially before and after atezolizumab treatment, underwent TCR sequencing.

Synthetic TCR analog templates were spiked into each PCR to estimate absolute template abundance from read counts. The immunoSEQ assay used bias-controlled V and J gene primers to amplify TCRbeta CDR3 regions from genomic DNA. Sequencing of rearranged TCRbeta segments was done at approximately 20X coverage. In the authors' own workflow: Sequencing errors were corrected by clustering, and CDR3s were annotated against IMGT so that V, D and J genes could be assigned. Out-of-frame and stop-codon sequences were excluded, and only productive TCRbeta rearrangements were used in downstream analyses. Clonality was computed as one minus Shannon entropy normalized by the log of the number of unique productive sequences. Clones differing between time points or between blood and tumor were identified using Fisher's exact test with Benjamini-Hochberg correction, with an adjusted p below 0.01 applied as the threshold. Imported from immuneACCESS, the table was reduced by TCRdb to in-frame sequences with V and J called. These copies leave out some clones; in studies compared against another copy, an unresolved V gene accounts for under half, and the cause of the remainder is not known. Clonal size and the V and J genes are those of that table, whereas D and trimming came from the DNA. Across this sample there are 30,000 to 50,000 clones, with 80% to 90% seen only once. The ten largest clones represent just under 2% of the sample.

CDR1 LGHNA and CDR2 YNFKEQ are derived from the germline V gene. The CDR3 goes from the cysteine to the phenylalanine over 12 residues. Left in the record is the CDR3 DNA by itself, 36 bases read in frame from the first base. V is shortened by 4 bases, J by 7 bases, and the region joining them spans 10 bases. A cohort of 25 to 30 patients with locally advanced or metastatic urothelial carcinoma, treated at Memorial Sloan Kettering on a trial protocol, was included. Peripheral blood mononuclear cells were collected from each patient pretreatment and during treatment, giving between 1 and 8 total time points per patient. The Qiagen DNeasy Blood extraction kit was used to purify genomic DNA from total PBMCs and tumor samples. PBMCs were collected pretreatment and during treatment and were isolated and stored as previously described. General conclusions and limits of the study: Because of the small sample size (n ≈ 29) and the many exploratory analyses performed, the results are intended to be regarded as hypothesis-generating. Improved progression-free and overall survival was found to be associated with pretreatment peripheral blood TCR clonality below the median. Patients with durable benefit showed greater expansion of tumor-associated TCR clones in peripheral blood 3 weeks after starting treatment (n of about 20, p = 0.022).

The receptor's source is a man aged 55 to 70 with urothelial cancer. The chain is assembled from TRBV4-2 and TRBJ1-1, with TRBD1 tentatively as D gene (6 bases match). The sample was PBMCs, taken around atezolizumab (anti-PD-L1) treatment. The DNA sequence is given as TGTGCCAGCAGCCGGGGGCGCTATGAAGCTTTCTTT. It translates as CASSRGRYEAFF.